The present T cell receptor beta chain was sequenced within a study of CD8 T cells in Susac syndrome. The CDR3 runs to 16 residues. V shed 5 bases, J shed 6 bases, and the junction held 15 bases outside the gene matches. The RNA, about 0.5 to 1 ug, was put through reverse transcription using random hexamers. TCRdb re-called the immunoSEQ multiplex PCR reads with MiXCR, one entry per CDR3 protein. The sample records roughly 190,000 distinct CDR3 sequences, 85% to 95% being singletons. What was sequenced was CD8+ T cells from PBMCs. This chain joins TRBV12-3 or TRBV12-4 and TRBJ2-7; 8 positions agree with TRBD2. This sequence was found in a human donor with Susac syndrome. This chain's CDR3 is CASSIREPGLGLEQYF. As DNA, the CDR3 is TGTGCCAGCAGTATCCGGGAACCGGGACTAGGACTCGAGCAGTACTTC.